What follows describes a single TCR beta chain. The germline V gene encodes CDR1 PRHDT and CDR2 FYEKMQ (reference sequence). This CDR3 region has 17 residues. V trimming: 5 bases; J trimming: 1 base; junction bases outside the gene matches: 10. The data were produced by immunoSEQ multiplex PCR, yet TCRdb's version contains in-frame clones alone and is incomplete. Here the sample spans 65,000 to 85,000 clones, 98% being singletons. The record originates from a study of technical replicates of blood from several donors. This TCR was recovered from a human donor in good health. The sample consisted of T cells isolated from PBMCs. V gene TRBV13 combines with J gene TRBJ2-5, with TRBD2 matching 10 bases. As DNA, the CDR3 is TGTGCCAGCAGCCCAATAGCGGGGGGACATATCCAAGAGACCCAGTACTTC. Amino acids: CASSPIAGGHIQETQYF.